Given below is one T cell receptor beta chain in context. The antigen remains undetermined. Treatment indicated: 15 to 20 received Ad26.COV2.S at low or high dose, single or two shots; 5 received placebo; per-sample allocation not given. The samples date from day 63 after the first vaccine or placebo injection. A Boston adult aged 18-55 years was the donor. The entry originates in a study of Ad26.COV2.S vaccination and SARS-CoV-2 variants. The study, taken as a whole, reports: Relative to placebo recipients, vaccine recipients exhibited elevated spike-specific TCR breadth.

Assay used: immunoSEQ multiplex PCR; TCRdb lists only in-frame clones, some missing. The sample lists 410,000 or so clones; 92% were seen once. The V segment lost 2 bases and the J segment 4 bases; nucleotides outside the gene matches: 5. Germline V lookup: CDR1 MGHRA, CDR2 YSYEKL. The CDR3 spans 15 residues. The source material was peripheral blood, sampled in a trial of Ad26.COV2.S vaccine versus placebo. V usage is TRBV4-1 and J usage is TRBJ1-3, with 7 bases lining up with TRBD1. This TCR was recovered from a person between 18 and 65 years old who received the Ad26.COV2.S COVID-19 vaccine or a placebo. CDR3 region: CASSQTGVEGNTIYF. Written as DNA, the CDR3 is TGCGCCAGCAGCCAAACAGGGGTGGAGGGAAACACCATATATTTT.